A selection of T cell receptor beta chains follows, all from one sample in a study of Graves' ophthalmopathy and Graves' hyperthyroidism. TCRdb reprocessed the multiplex PCR reads with MiXCR, giving one entry per CDR3 protein. The sample holds around 1,200,000 distinct CDR3 sequences, 35% to 45% seen once. What was sequenced was peripheral blood or thyroid tissue (not recorded which). Receptors were obtained from an adult man with Graves' hyperthyroidism. Each CDR3 is given with its conserved first and last residue. The D gene is left open where the match is weak. Size is stated for part of the rows, as once, few or many counts, or as a class when the clone is expanded.

d_gene: .
j_gene: TRBJ1-4
abundance: many
v_gene: TRBV7-9
CDR3aa: CASSPRRIDSYSNEKLFF
CDR3nt: TGTGCCAGCAGCCCCCGACGCATCGACAGTTATAGTAACGAAAAACTGTTTTTT

d_gene: .
j_gene: TRBJ2-6
abundance: .
v_gene: TRBV6-5
CDR3aa: CASSEYRSGANVLTF
CDR3nt: TGTGCCAGCAGTGAATACAGGTCTGGGGCCAACGTCCTGACTTTC

d_gene: .
j_gene: TRBJ1-2
abundance: many
v_gene: TRBV7-2
CDR3aa: CASSGRLGDGYTF
CDR3nt: TGTGCCAGCAGCGGACGGTTAGGTGATGGCTACACCTTC

d_gene: .
j_gene: TRBJ1-1
abundance: many
v_gene: TRBV6-5
CDR3aa: CASNSRALNTEAFF
CDR3nt: TGTGCCAGCAACTCCAGGGCCCTCAACACTGAAGCTTTCTTT

d_gene: .
j_gene: TRBJ2-7
abundance: .
v_gene: TRBV29-1
CDR3aa: CSVSKLTYEQYF
CDR3nt: TGCAGCGTTTCGAAGCTAACCTACGAGCAGTACTTC

d_gene: TRBD1
j_gene: TRBJ1-2
abundance: many
v_gene: TRBV10-3
CDR3aa: CAITDGQGLSMRGYTF
CDR3nt: TGTGCCATCACAGATGGACAGGGCCTTTCAATGAGGGGCTACACCTTC

d_gene: .
j_gene: TRBJ1-1
abundance: many
v_gene: TRBV24-1
CDR3aa: CATSDSTVTEAFF
CDR3nt: TGTGCCACCAGTGATTCGACAGTAACTGAAGCTTTCTTT

d_gene: .
j_gene: TRBJ1-1
abundance: .
v_gene: TRBV4-1
CDR3aa: CASSLKEVRSSEAFF
CDR3nt: TGCGCCAGCAGCCTAAAGGAGGTTCGGAGTAGTGAAGCTTTCTTT

d_gene: .
j_gene: TRBJ2-7
abundance: .
v_gene: TRBV29-1
CDR3aa: CSVWAYRQGSYEQYF
CDR3nt: TGCAGCGTTTGGGCCTACAGGCAGGGGTCCTACGAGCAGTACTTC

d_gene: .
j_gene: TRBJ1-5
abundance: .
v_gene: TRBV29-1
CDR3aa: CSVEDRGEAYEHF
CDR3nt: TGCAGCGTTGAAGATCGGGGAGAAGCCTACGAGCATTTT

d_gene: .
j_gene: TRBJ1-2
abundance: .
v_gene: TRBV27
CDR3aa: CASSFGTDYGYTF
CDR3nt: TGTGCCAGCAGTTTCGGGACCGACTATGGCTACACCTTC

d_gene: .
j_gene: TRBJ1-6
abundance: many
v_gene: TRBV7-8
CDR3aa: CASSLGRSGSPLHF
CDR3nt: TGTGCCAGCAGCTTAGGGAGGAGCGGTTCACCCCTCCACTTT

d_gene: .
j_gene: TRBJ1-1
abundance: .
v_gene: TRBV9
CDR3aa: CASSPGRGNAFF
CDR3nt: TGTGCCAGCAGCCCAGGACGGGGGAACGCTTTCTTT

d_gene: TRBD1
j_gene: TRBJ1-6
abundance: .
v_gene: TRBV15
CDR3aa: CAASSNGQGSPLHF
CDR3nt: TGTGCCGCCAGCAGCAACGGACAGGGGTCACCCCTCCACTTT

d_gene: .
j_gene: TRBJ1-1
abundance: .
v_gene: TRBV6-5
CDR3aa: CASTAGSPEAFF
CDR3nt: TGTGCCAGCACCGCGGGGAGCCCTGAAGCTTTCTTT

d_gene: TRBD1
j_gene: TRBJ2-7
abundance: .
v_gene: TRBV28
CDR3aa: CASSFTGQGAYEQYF
CDR3nt: TGTGCCAGCAGTTTTACCGGACAGGGGGCCTACGAGCAGTACTTC

d_gene: .
j_gene: TRBJ2-7
abundance: many
v_gene: TRBV20-1
CDR3aa: CSAIRRETYEQYF
CDR3nt: TGCAGTGCTATACGTCGGGAAACCTACGAGCAGTACTTC

d_gene: .
j_gene: TRBJ2-7
abundance: few
v_gene: TRBV6-1
CDR3aa: CASSGTEKGEQYF
CDR3nt: TGTGCCAGCAGTGGAACGGAGAAGGGCGAGCAGTACTTC

d_gene: TRBD1
j_gene: TRBJ1-6
abundance: many
v_gene: TRBV7-2
CDR3aa: CASSQGQGTPLHF
CDR3nt: TGTGCCAGCAGCCAGGGACAGGGGACACCCCTCCACTTT

d_gene: .
j_gene: TRBJ1-5
abundance: .
v_gene: TRBV30
CDR3aa: CAWSPQGNQPQHF
CDR3nt: TGTGCCTGGAGTCCCCAGGGGAATCAGCCCCAGCATTTT

d_gene: TRBD2
j_gene: TRBJ2-5
abundance: many
v_gene: TRBV7-7
CDR3aa: CASSSGGGSRETQYF
CDR3nt: TGTGCCAGCAGCTCGGGGGGAGGCAGCCGAGAGACCCAGTACTTC

d_gene: .
j_gene: TRBJ1-4
abundance: few
v_gene: TRBV2
CDR3aa: CASRETGPNEKLFF
CDR3nt: TGTGCCAGCAGGGAAACAGGGCCGAATGAAAAACTGTTTTTT

d_gene: .
j_gene: TRBJ2-5
abundance: .
v_gene: TRBV20-1
CDR3aa: CSARRVQETQYF
CDR3nt: TGCAGTGCTAGGCGGGTTCAAGAGACCCAGTACTTC